A single sample is the source of the 5 T cell receptor beta chains below, sequenced in a study of T cells in women clearing cervical HPV infection. Assay used: immunoSEQ multiplex PCR; TCRdb lists only in-frame clones, some missing. The data show 20,000 to 25,000 clones, and the top ten clones hold approximately 2.4%. Sample: blood buffy coat. All receptors derive from a woman aged 18-70 years with a cervical HPV16 infection that either progressed to CIN3+ or cleared (not recorded which).

Points on this clone: The read ends 3 residues shy of where the CDR3 ends; the end is completed using the germline J gene. The rearrangement uses TRBV14 and TRBJ1-2; D remains unclear. Germline V gives CDR1 SGHDN, CDR2 FVKESK. The CDR3 extends over 12 amino acids. The sequenced CDR3 bases are TGTGCCAGCAGCCAAGACCGGGTAGGC. Protein sequence: CASSQDRVG. The entire CDR3 is CASSQDRVGYTF. Looking up the rest from reference TRBV14 and TRBJ1-2 gives the full variable domain: EAGVTQFPSHSVIEKGQTVTLRCDPISGHDNLYWYRRVMGKEIKFLLHFVKESKQDESGMPNNRFLAERTGGTYSTLKVQPAELEDSGVYFCASSQDRVGYTFGSGTRLTVV.

Note on this clone: From the germline J gene comes the end of the CDR3, since the read stops 3 residues before it. This chain links TRBV11-2 with TRBJ1-2, with 9 bases aligning to TRBD1. The V and J ends lost 3 bases and 6 bases, in that order; junction bases with no gene match: 5. CDR1 is SGHAT and CDR2 is FQNNGV in the germline V gene. This CDR3 spans 14 amino acids. The CDR3: CASSFQTGGNGYTF. The CDR3 bases that were read are TGTGCCAGCAGCTTCCAGACAGGGGGAAATGGC.

About this clone: With the read ending 3 residues before the CDR3 end, the germline J gene is used to fill in that end. V gene TRBV13 combines with J gene TRBJ2-5; no reliable D call. The CDR3 consists of 14 residues. Per germline, CDR1 PRHDT and CDR2 FYEKMQ (reference sequence). The V end was cut by 1 base, the J end by 5 bases, with 11 bases between. This chain's CDR3 is CASSLVAMGETQYF. The covered CDR3 bases are TGTGCCAGCAGCTTAGTCGCCATGGGCGAGACC. Using reference TRBV13 and TRBJ2-5 for the parts outside the CDR3, the full variable domain is AAGVIQSPRHLIKEKRETATLKCYPIPRHDTVYWYQQGPGQDPQFLISFYEKMQSDKGSIPDRFSAQQFSDYHSELNMSSLELGDSALYFCASSLVAMGETQYFGPGTRLLVL.

For this clone: From the germline J gene comes the end of the CDR3, since the read stops 3 residues before it. The chain recombines TRBV29-1 with TRBJ1-1, with D tentatively TRBD1 (6 bases). Germline V gives CDR1 SQVTM, CDR2 ANQGSEA. The CDR3 is 13 residues long. V lost 6 bases, J lost 5 bases, and 16 bases lay in between. CDR3 in amino acids: CSVAPRGSTEAFF. The covered CDR3 bases are TGCAGCGTCGCCCCCAGGGGTAGTACTGAA.

Remarks on this clone: The CDR3 is cut off 3 residues early in the read; its end comes from the germline J gene. The rearrangement joins TRBV29-1 to TRBJ2-7, with D possibly TRBD1 on 5 matching bases. This CDR3 comprises 12 residues. Germline V lookup: CDR1 SQVTM, CDR2 ANQGSEA. Trimming cost V 3 bases and J 6 bases, with 12 bases left between them. The CDR3 spells CSVDTQTVEQYF. CDR3 DNA (partial): TGCAGCGTTGACACCCAGACAGTCGAG.